This TCR beta chain came from a study of T cells after yellow fever vaccination. Study-wide findings and caveats: Clones from primary vaccination mostly reappeared after the booster (roughly 95% CD4, approximately 88% CD8).

Conversion of TCR transcripts into cDNA relied on 5'RACE template switching, which added a universal primer site and UMIs. TCRdb ran MiXCR on the 5' RACE reads and lists one entry per CDR3 protein. There are 350,000 to 450,000 distinct CDR3 sequences in the sample; 18% occur only once, and 18% lies in the top ten. This clonotype was recorded a few times. As yet, its antigen is unknown. The receptor's source is a man younger than 35 who received the YFV17D yellow fever vaccine. Sequencing used PBMCs, obtained before the yellow fever booster vaccination.

The CDR3 nucleotides read TGTGCCAGCAGCTTAAACACGGGACTAGGTGGGCTGCAGTATTTT. It specifies CASSLNTGLGGLQYF. The chain couples TRBV7-2 to TRBJ2-3, with 8 bases fitting TRBD2. After removal of 2 bases from V and 11 bases from J, the junction contained 12 bases not matched to a gene. Germline V gene lookup returns CDR1 SGHTA and CDR2 FQGNSA. The CDR3 spans 15 residues.